This T cell receptor (beta chain) was recovered during a study of T cell repertoires in cytomegalovirus infection. A remark on this clonotype: The antigen is unknown.

MiXCR, run by TCRdb on the reads, gives a single entry per CDR3 protein. The sample lists around 250,000 distinct CDR3 sequences, about a sixth occurring once. Trimming took 4 bases from V and 8 from J; bases not matched to a gene: 16. Germline V lookup: CDR1 MGHRA, CDR2 YSYEKL. This CDR3 region has 17 residues. Study-wide points: It was HLA-C-restricted CMV-specific TCR beta clonotypes that dominated the response ex vivo.

Sequenced: CD8+ T cells from PBMCs. This clonotype was sampled from a human donor in good health (CMV status not recorded). Some clones in this sample may be carry-over from other donors' samples. This sequence joins TRBV4-1 and TRBJ2-1, with TRBD2 identical over 8 bases. The CDR3 nucleotides read TGCGCCAGCAGCCCTCGACTGTCCAGCGGGGGTTTGTATGAGCAGTTCTTC. Its protein product is CASSPRLSSGGLYEQFF.